This T cell receptor (beta chain) was identified in a study of cytomegalovirus exposure and HLA in healthy donors. Study-level findings and limits: Later, TCR association rates were found to vary by HLA locus, highest for DRB1 and lowest for HLA-C. In a later analysis, donors in an Asian-associated ancestry cluster reportedly had fewer N-insertions in productive TCRs than the cohort mean. It emerged from a later analysis that several of the most significant clusters appeared to be linked to common viral pathogens. TRBV6-2, TRBV6-3 and some other V segments were unresolvable in 87-base-pair reads.

The CDR3 is 12 residues long. Germline V CDR1 and CDR2: SGHRS, YFSETQ. The trim removed 6 bases at V and 6 bases at J, leaving 6 bases unmatched. Remarks on this clone: The antigen remains undetermined.

The study ran its PCR with 60 Vbeta and 13 Jbeta primers. Repertoires were generated with immunoSEQ multiplex PCR, while TCRdb's copy carries only in-frame clones and drops some. The data hold about 170,000 clones, with approximately 85% observed a single time. This receptor was identified in a man aged 18 to 35 in good health and CMV-seropositive. The sample comprised PBMCs. The chain carries TRBV5-1 and TRBJ2-7; 7 bases are shared with TRBD1. CDR3 in amino acids: CASTDRVSEQYF. Here the CDR3 DNA reads TGCGCCAGCACCGACAGGGTGAGCGAGCAGTACTTC. The variable domain in full, completed from reference TRBV5-1 and TRBJ2-7, reads KAGVTQTPRYLIKTRGQQVTLSCSPISGHRSVSWYQQTPGQGLQFLFEYFSETQRNKGNFPGRFSGRQFSNSRSEMNVSTLELGDSALYLCASTDRVSEQYFGPGTRLTVT.